Given below is one T cell receptor beta chain in context. This sample stems from a study of cytomegalovirus exposure and HLA in healthy donors. With 60 Vbeta and 13 Jbeta primers, the PCR was carried out. Repertoires were generated with immunoSEQ multiplex PCR, while TCRdb's copy carries only in-frame clones and drops some. The sample consists of 90,000 to 140,000 clones, over 65% of them appearing once. V lost 1 base, J lost 7 bases, and 10 bases stayed unmatched. Germline V CDR1 and CDR2: SGHVS, FNYEAQ. This CDR3 has 17 amino acids. The source of this sequence is a man in his forties in good health and CMV-seropositive. Sequenced material: PBMCs. V and J are TRBV7-6 and TRBJ1-4; the match to TRBD1 covers 9 bases. This CDR3 is CASSLVGAGQGVEKLFF. The CDR3 DNA reads TGTGCCAGCAGCTTAGTAGGAGCGGGACAGGGAGTTGAAAAACTGTTTTTT.